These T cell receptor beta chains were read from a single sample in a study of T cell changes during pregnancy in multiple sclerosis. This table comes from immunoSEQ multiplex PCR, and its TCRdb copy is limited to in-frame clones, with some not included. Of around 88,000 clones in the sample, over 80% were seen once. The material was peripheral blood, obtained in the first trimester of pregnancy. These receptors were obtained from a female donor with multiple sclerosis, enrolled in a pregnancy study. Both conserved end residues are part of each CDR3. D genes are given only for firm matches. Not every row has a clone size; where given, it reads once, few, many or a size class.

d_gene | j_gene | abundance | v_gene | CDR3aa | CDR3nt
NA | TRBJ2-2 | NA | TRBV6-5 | CASTPYLSTGELFF | TGTGCCAGCACCCCGTACCTAAGCACCGGGGAGCTGTTTTTT
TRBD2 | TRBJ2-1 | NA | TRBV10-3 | CAISDNSLAGGYNEQFF | TGTGCCATCAGTGACAACAGCCTAGCGGGAGGGTACAATGAGCAGTTCTTC
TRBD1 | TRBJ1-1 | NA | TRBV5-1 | CASSPTGYTEAFF | TGCGCCAGCAGTCCGACAGGGTACACTGAAGCTTTCTTT
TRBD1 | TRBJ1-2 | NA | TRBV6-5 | CASNRQGGVGGYTF | TGTGCCAGCAATCGACAGGGGGGTGTGGGTGGCTACACCTTC
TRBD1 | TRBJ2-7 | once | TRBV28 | CASSTGTGVSYEQYF | TGTGCCAGCAGCACCGGGACAGGGGTTTCCTACGAGCAGTACTTC
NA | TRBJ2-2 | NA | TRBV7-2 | CASSLVRQDTGELFF | TGTGCCAGCAGCTTAGTTCGGCAGGACACCGGGGAGCTGTTTTTT
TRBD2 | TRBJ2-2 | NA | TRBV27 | CASSLKWREGHTGELFF | TGTGCCAGCAGTTTGAAATGGCGGGAGGGCCACACCGGGGAGCTGTTTTTT
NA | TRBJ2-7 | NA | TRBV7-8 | CASSLEARSSYEQYF | TGTGCCAGCAGCTTAGAGGCAAGGAGCTCCTACGAGCAGTACTTC
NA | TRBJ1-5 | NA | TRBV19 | CASNELRGAGPQHF | TGTGCCAGTAACGAGCTGCGGGGGGCCGGGCCCCAGCATTTT
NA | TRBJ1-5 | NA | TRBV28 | CASSPTGTSNQPQHF | TGTGCCAGCAGTCCAACAGGGACGAGCAATCAGCCCCAGCATTTT
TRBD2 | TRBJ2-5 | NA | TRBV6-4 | CASSDPTPFTGLAGQETQYF | TGTGCCAGCAGTGACCCTACGCCTTTCACAGGACTAGCGGGGCAAGAGACCCAGTACTTC
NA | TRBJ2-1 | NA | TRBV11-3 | CASSPTGLPYNEQFF | TGTGCCAGCAGCCCCACGGGGTTACCCTACAATGAGCAGTTCTTC
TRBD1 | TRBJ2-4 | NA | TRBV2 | CASMVGRGIANIQYF | TGTGCCAGCATGGTGGGCAGGGGGATCGCTAACATTCAGTACTTC
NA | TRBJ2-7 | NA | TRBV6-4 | CASKREKGEQYF | TGTGCCAGCAAAAGGGAGAAGGGCGAGCAGTACTTC
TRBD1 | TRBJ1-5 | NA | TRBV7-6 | CASSGQGRGQPQHF | TGTGCCAGCAGCGGACAGGGGAGGGGTCAGCCCCAGCATTTT
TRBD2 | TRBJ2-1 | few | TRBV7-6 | CASSLAGGPIEQFF | TGTGCCAGCAGCTTAGCGGGAGGGCCGATAGAGCAGTTCTTC
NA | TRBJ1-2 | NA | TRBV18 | CASSPFSQDGYTF | TGTGCCAGCTCACCATTTAGCCAAGATGGCTACACCTTC
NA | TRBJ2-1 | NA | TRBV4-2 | CASSLLAKGNEQFF | TGTGCCAGCAGCCTCCTAGCGAAAGGGAATGAGCAGTTCTTC
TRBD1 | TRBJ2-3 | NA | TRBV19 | CASSLRGPGTDTQYF | TGTGCCAGTAGCCTCAGGGGGCCGGGCACAGATACGCAGTATTTT
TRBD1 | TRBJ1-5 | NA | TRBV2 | CASSEGTGGQPQHF | TGTGCCAGCAGTGAAGGGACAGGGGGACAGCCCCAGCATTTT
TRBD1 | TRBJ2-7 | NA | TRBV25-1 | CASSGWTGSYEQYF | TGTGCCAGCAGTGGGTGGACAGGGTCCTACGAGCAGTACTTC
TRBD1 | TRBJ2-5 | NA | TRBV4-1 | CASSQAGGDTGQGGGETQYF | TGCGCCAGCAGCCAAGCAGGGGGAGATACGGGACAGGGTGGGGGAGAGACCCAGTACTTC
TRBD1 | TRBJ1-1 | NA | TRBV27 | CASSLLQGATEAFF | TGTGCCAGCAGTTTGTTACAGGGGGCAACTGAAGCTTTCTTT